Sequencing of this T cell receptor beta chain was carried out in a study of shared clonotypes between healthy human individuals. DNA at around 200 ng, some 31,000 T cell genomes, went into sorted-subset replicate PCRs. The assay was immunoSEQ multiplex PCR, and TCRdb's table has in-frame clones only and misses some. The table lists 1,400,000 or so clones, approximately 98.5% of them singletons. About this clone: No antigen is known for it.

Study conclusions and caveats: Among the subsets, naive ones generally showed larger estimated richness than memory ones.

Every one of the donors was a Caucasian adult that lived in Nashville, Tennessee. Negatively enriched CD4+ T cells were divided by CD45RA into naive and memory. CDR3 length: 13 amino acids. V lost 2 bases and J lost 3, with 8 bases in between. Per the germline V gene, CDR1 is SGHNT and CDR2 is YYREEE (reference sequence). This sequence was found in a man aged 25 to 40 in good health. V usage is TRBV5-4 and J usage is TRBJ1-2, with a tentative D call TRBD1 (5 bases). The sample consisted of naive CD4+ T cells sorted from blood. Subset: CD45RA+ positively selected. Here the CDR3 DNA reads TGTGCCAGCAGCTTTGGGGGTGACTATGGCTACACCTTC. Encoded protein: CASSFGGDYGYTF.